The 13 T cell receptor beta chains presented below share a single source sample, sequenced in a study of shared clonotypes between healthy human individuals. The repertoire was sequenced with immunoSEQ multiplex PCR; TCRdb's copy has only in-frame clones and lacks some. The sample consists of 450,000 to 500,000 clones, around 78% of them appearing once. The sequencing input was PBMCs. These TCRs come from a woman aged 40 to 50 in good health. Some clones in this sample may be carry-over from other donors' samples.

The V and J genes are TRBV4-2 and TRBJ2-7; 9 positions match TRBD2. The J segment lost 0 bases and the V segment lost 1 base, leaving 4 bases of the junction unmatched. Germline V gene sequence: CDR1 LGHNA, CDR2 YNFKEQ. The CDR3 sequence is 16 residues long. The CDR3 DNA follows: TGTGCCAGCAGCCAAGGGACTAGCGCGACCTCCTACGAGCAGTACTTC. It is translated as CASSQGTSATSYEQYF.

The chain links TRBV18 to TRBJ2-5; no definite D call. Trimming left V 3 bases short and J 0 bases short, with 14 bases between. The CDR3 consists of 16 residues. The germline CDR1 and CDR2 sequences are KGHSH and LQKENI. The CDR3 protein is CASSPAVGGDQETQYF. The CDR3 DNA reads as TGTGCCAGCTCACCCGCTGTCGGCGGAGACCAAGAGACCCAGTACTTC.

This clone has just one count. The rearrangement joins TRBV27 to TRBJ2-7; D remains ambiguous. The CDR3 has 13 residues. CDR1 MNHEY and CDR2 SMNVEV come from the germline V gene (reference sequence). V was shortened by 0 bases and J by 3 bases, with 6 bases between the two germline ends. The CDR3, as DNA: TGTGCCAGCAGTTTATCGCTCAGCTACGAGCAGTACTTC. This codes for CASSLSLSYEQYF.

The table lists this clone with a count of one. The V and J genes are TRBV27 and TRBJ2-1; 9 bases align to TRBD2. With V trimmed by 1 base and J by 7 bases, 5 bases remained unmatched. Germline loops: CDR1 MNHEY, CDR2 SMNVEV (reference sequence). The CDR3 consists of 15 residues. CDR3 DNA: TGTGCCAGCAGTTTATTGCGGGAGGGCCGGAATGAGCAGTTCTTC. Residues: CASSLLREGRNEQFF.

This clone has just one count. The chain recombines TRBV6-5 with TRBJ2-5; tentative D call: TRBD2 (6 bases). This CDR3 is 13 amino acids long. CDR1 is MNHEY, CDR2 SVGAGI, per germline. V lost 7 bases, J lost 4 bases, and 13 bases lay in between. CDR3 DNA sequence: TGTGCCAGCACCCCCCCGGGGGTAGAGACCCAGTACTTC. Translation: CASTPPGVETQYF.

The rearrangement links TRBV15 to TRBJ2-6; weak D call: TRBD1 (5 bases). Trimming took 0 bases from V and 2 from J, leaving 8 bases between them. The CDR3 extends over 16 amino acids. Germline lookup yields CDR1 LNHNV and CDR2 YYDKDF (reference sequence). The CDR3 nucleotides read TGTGCCACCAGCAGAGATTTGACAGCTGGGGCCAACGTCCTGACTTTC. Translation: CATSRDLTAGANVLTF.

This sequence joins TRBV6-1 and TRBJ1-2; 10 bases line up with TRBD1. Per germline, CDR1 MNHNS and CDR2 SASEGT. V lost 10 bases, J lost 8 bases, and 4 bases stayed unmatched. The CDR3 covers 11 residues. CDR3 in DNA: TGTGCCACGGGACAGGGGAAGGGCTACACCTTC. It is translated as CATGQGKGYTF.

The chain carries TRBV21-1 and TRBJ2-2; TRBD1, the table's D call, was not compared with the DNA. TRBV21-1 is a pseudogene locus. The CDR3 has 14 residues. CDR3 sequence reads: CASSNRMNTGELFF. The CDR3, as DNA: TGTGCCAGCAGCAACAGGATGAACACCGGGGAGCTGTTTTTT.

The J gene is TRBJ2-2, the V gene TRBV11-2, with D tentatively TRBD2 (5 bases). Trimming took 9 bases from V and 0 from J, leaving 11 bases between them. The germline V gene encodes CDR1 SGHAT and CDR2 FQNNGV. CDR3 length: 14 residues. CDR3 DNA sequence: TGTGCCAGTAGACTACGATCGAACACCGGGGAGCTGTTTTTT. This translates into CASRLRSNTGELFF. The whole variable domain, filled in from reference TRBV11-2 and TRBJ2-2, reads EAGVAQSPRYKIIEKRQSVAFWCNPISGHATLYWYQQILGQGPKLLIQFQNNGVVDDSQLPKDRFSAERLKGVDSTLKIQPAKLEDSAVYLCASRLRSNTGELFFGEGSRLTVL.

About this clone itself: Just one base apart from a much larger clone, this may be a read error. This sample includes further DNA sequences coding for the same CDR3. The CDR3 DNA sequence: TGTGCCAGCAGTTTAACGTACGAGCAGTACTTC. It codes for CASSLTYEQYF. The chain recombines TRBV28 with TRBJ2-7; D gene ambiguous. The CDR3 covers 11 residues. CDR1 and CDR2 from the germline V gene are MDHEN and SYDVKM. V was shortened by 2 bases and J by 4 bases, with 3 bases between the two germline ends.

The chain employs TRBV5-1 and TRBJ2-2; D assignment may be TRBD1 or TRBD2 (6 bases each). The CDR3 runs to 14 residues. Per germline, CDR1 SGHRS and CDR2 YFSETQ. Trimming shortened V by 7 bases and J by 0 bases, and 10 bases separated the two germline ends. CDR3 bases: TGCGCCAGCTTGGGGGGCCCGAACACCGGGGAGCTGTTTTTT. Residues: CASLGGPNTGELFF.

This chain joins TRBV18 and TRBJ2-1; D uncertain. The germline gives CDR1 KGHSH, CDR2 LQKENI. The V end was cut by 2 bases, the J end by 5 bases, with 7 bases between. The CDR3 covers 13 residues. The chain's CDR3 is CASSPAFNNEQFF. The CDR3 DNA is TGTGCCAGCTCACCAGCCTTTAACAATGAGCAGTTCTTC.

The genes are TRBV7-8 and TRBJ2-1; TRBD2 agrees at 8 bases. The CDR3 spans 18 residues. Germline-derived CDR1 and CDR2 are SGHVS and FQNEAQ. V lost 3 bases to trimming and J lost 0 bases; unmatched junction nucleotides: 10. The CDR3 DNA is TGTGCCAGCAGCTTGGGAACTAGCGGCTTGCGCTCCTACAATGAGCAGTTCTTC. Protein product: CASSLGTSGLRSYNEQFF.